This TCR beta chain was retrieved from a study of graft-versus-host responses after intestinal transplantation (dated by TCRdb to the early 2020s). Regarding the research as a whole: Multivisceral, liver-intestinal, or isolated intestinal transplants were received by the recipients. Donor T cell macrochimerism was defined as a peak of at least 4% donor T cells among recipient peripheral blood mononuclear cells. Bulk TCR-beta CDR3 sequencing was used to track graft-versus-host and host-versus-graft alloreactive T cell clones in the graft, circulation and bone marrow after intestinal transplantation. Rather than going through the commercial service, samples from a few later patients were sequenced in-house on an Illumina MiSeq and processed with MiXCR. Alloreactive clones were identified by sequencing pre-transplant mixed lymphocyte reaction products and comparing them with unstimulated pre-transplant donor and recipient T cells. The cohort enrolled fewer than 25 intestinal transplant recipients including one retransplant, and a few patients lacking pretransplant specimens were excluded. Every recipient was given anti-thymocyte globulin induction, followed by around three years of maintenance tacrolimus and steroids.

Bone marrow was aspirated after transplant from the posterior iliac crest or another site chosen by the physician. CDR1 and CDR2, per the germline V gene, are MNHEY and SVGAGI. The CDR3 numbers 13 residues from cysteine through phenylalanine. Solely the CDR3 DNA is kept, with 39 bases framed from the first base. At the junction V is shortened by 4 bases and J by 2 bases, with 9 bases in between. What the authors observed across the whole study: In patients with donor T cell macrochimerism, the allografts had high GvH to HvG T cell clonal ratios. Conclusions were limited by the relatively low number and heterogeneity of intestinal transplant patients. Peak levels of circulating GvH clones were associated with declines in HvG clones early after transplant. GvH clones were found in recipient bone marrow, and some of the GvH clones appeared earlier in ileal mucosa or blood, which is consistent with an intestinal mucosal origin.

Library construction relied on the immunoSEQ multiplex PCR assay. High-throughput TCR-beta CDR3 sequencing of genomic DNA from most patients was performed by Adaptive Biotechnologies. On the authors' methods: TCR sequencing data were retrieved from Adaptive's ImmunoSEQ software for some 17 patients, whereas three other patients were processed with MiXCR and VDJtools. Because the origin of CDR3 nucleotide sequences shared between donor and recipient could not be assigned, those sequences were removed. To count as alloreactive, a clone needed at least 2-fold expansion over unstimulated cells and a minimum CFSE-low frequency of 0.002% (template counts) or 0.001% (read counts). Clones detected in sequenced pre-transplant spleen, lymph node, or MLR CFSE-low populations of the donor or recipient were defined as mappable. Cumulative frequency of alloreactive clones was calculated as a percentage of all sequences weighted by copy number. TCRdb took this table from immuneACCESS and kept in-frame rearrangements with V and J called. Such tables lack part of the clones; where checked against another copy, unresolved V genes explain under half of the gap, and the rest is unexplained. That table gives V, J and clone size, and the DNA gave D and trimming. This sample gives around 71,000 clones in total; roughly 89% of them show up just once. The biggest ten clones account for 6.5% to 8% of the sample.

Regarding this clone: What this receptor recognizes is not known. Base qualities were left out, and no much larger clone turns up one base away.

This clonotype was sampled from a human patient who received an intestinal transplant, so some T cells may come from the graft donor. The sequences come from bone marrow, collected 700 to 850 days after intestinal transplantation. The chain is encoded by TRBV6-5 joined to TRBJ2-7; the D gene remains uncertain. The CDR3 reads as follows: CASSFGPAYEQYF. The bases read TGTGCCAGCAGTTTTGGACCAGCCTACGAGCAGTACTTC.